Listed below are T cell receptor beta chains from one sample, sequenced in a study of blood T cell repertoires in COVID-19. Measured with immunoSEQ multiplex PCR; TCRdb has only the in-frame clones, and not every one. Of about 190,000 clones listed, about 81% are singletons. Sample: peripheral blood. These receptors were obtained from a man aged 25-45 years with active or convalescent COVID-19. CDR3s leave out the opening cysteine and the closing phenylalanine or tryptophan.

>TRBV29-1|TRBJ2-5|12
SVAGTSGSETQY
>TRBV6-1|TRBJ2-5|13
ASSEAAGTVETQY
>TRBV7-9|TRBJ2-1|12
ASNTGTGANEQF
>TRBV19|TRBJ1-1|12
ASIQGQGWTEAF
>TRBV9|TRBJ1-2|14
ASSVGGTGEAAGYT
>TRBV6-5|TRBJ1-2|10
ASTLGGSGYT
>TRBV28|TRBJ1-2|15
ASSSPGQGSRGFGYT
>TRBV2|TRBJ2-7|14
ASSGVGGSDSYEQY
>TRBV10-1|TRBJ1-6|13
ASSDATPGGSPLH
>TRBV7-9|TRBJ2-1|14
ASSLGQGNSYNEQF
>TRBV3-1/TRBV3-2|TRBJ1-6|13
ASSARDSHNSPLH
>TRBV4-1|TRBJ1-6|14
ASSQVWWFRSSPLH
>TRBV7-9|TRBJ2-4|14
ASSLEGLLAKNIQY
>TRBV27|TRBJ1-2|14
ASSTSDRPYSYGYT
>TRBV27|TRBJ2-7|11
ASSRGKAYEQY
>TRBV19|TRBJ2-3|14
ASRGREDLGTDTQY
>TRBV6-2/TRBV6-3|TRBJ1-6|11
ASSRLPDSPLH
>TRBV6-5|TRBJ1-5|12
ASRDRVSNQPQH
>TRBV28|TRBJ2-4|13
ASSLLTGAKNIQY
>TRBV5-1|TRBJ2-1|11
ASSAPTVGEQF
>TRBV12-3/TRBV12-4|TRBJ2-7|9
ASSIRDRVY
>TRBV30|TRBJ2-1|11
AWNDGAPREQF
>TRBV5-1|TRBJ1-2|11
ASSLWNRDGYT
>TRBV12-3/TRBV12-4|TRBJ1-2|11
ASTGGRFYGYT
>TRBV29-1|TRBJ1-1|12
SVPPEGAHTEAF
>TRBV19|TRBJ1-1|10
ASSIPGIEAF
>TRBV12-5|TRBJ2-2|16
ASGLVLSGRLDTGELF
>TRBV19|TRBJ1-5|10
ASGQYNQPQH
>TRBV24-1|TRBJ1-2|11
ATSPQGVDGYT
>TRBV7-8|TRBJ1-5|13
ASRLNGRPNQPQH
>TRBV7-2|TRBJ2-3|15
ASTAPGGRTSTDTQY
>TRBV28|TRBJ1-2|12
ASSLRPTPFLYT
>TRBV12-5|TRBJ2-1|17
ASGPGPGQGSSSYNEQF
>TRBV29-1|TRBJ2-1|13
SVEVGSGSYNEQF
>TRBV27|TRBJ1-2|11
ASSLDTGGGYT
>TRBV15|TRBJ2-5|12
ATSRRADQETQY
>TRBV5-8|TRBJ1-5|12
ASIMFESNQPQH
>TRBV5-1|TRBJ2-1|14
ASSLEASGRNAEQF
>TRBV2|TRBJ1-2|11
ASNRPITGGYT
>TRBV5-1|TRBJ1-1|12
ASLPGQGISEAF
>TRBV5-8|TRBJ2-1|15
ASSSPPPAGGPHEQF
>TRBV10-3|TRBJ2-7|13
AISEPQRERYEQY
>TRBV11-3|TRBJ2-1|15
ASSLSIQGGVYNEQF
>TRBV7-9|TRBJ1-3|12
ASSLPGWGNTIY
>TRBV6-2/TRBV6-3|TRBJ1-1|18
ASSYSEESRGFGANTEAF
>TRBV7-2|TRBJ1-1|15
ASSFGQGGSTGTEAF
>TRBV5-8|TRBJ1-1|11
ASSQGPNTEAF
>TRBV10-3|TRBJ1-2|11
AIRDSIHYGYT
>TRBV5-1|TRBJ2-5|14
ASSLEDRVGRETQY
>TRBV5-1|TRBJ1-2|12
ASSLEGGSYGYT
>TRBV19|TRBJ1-6|13
ASSGRDLRDSPLH
>TRBV18|TRBJ2-3|12
ASSPKQVADTQY
>TRBV9|TRBJ1-1|12
ASSVGVGDTEAF
>TRBV30|TRBJ2-5|12
AWSAGTSGSTQY
>TRBV6-5|TRBJ1-1|14
ASSYSADTINTEAF
>TRBV18|TRBJ1-1|11
ASSRGQGTEAF
>TRBV6-5|TRBJ1-3|11
VTSRVSGNTIY
>TRBV11-2|TRBJ1-1|12
ASSLMNPVPEAF
>TRBV13|TRBJ1-4|13
ASSLGRGLDEKLF
>TRBV5-6|TRBJ1-5|13
ASRSAAGDNQPQH